The subject of this entry is one TCR beta chain. Its target is not known. This sample is part of a study of early stage breast cancer tumors. Sequencing used immunoSEQ multiplex PCR; TCRdb keeps in-frame clones, though not all of them. This sample carries about 63,000 clones, over 65% of them seen once, and the ten largest clones take 3% to 3.5%. In germline, CDR1 is LNHDA, CDR2 SQIVND (reference sequence). CDR3 length: 15 amino acids. Trimming removed 7 bases from V and 6 bases from J; junction bases left unmatched: 6. Study results and limitations: Unsorted bulk genomic DNA sequencing lacked pairing and functional marker data.

The sequenced sample was blood. The source of this sequence is a person aged 30-39 years with breast cancer. This sequence joins TRBV19 and TRBJ2-1, with TRBD2 identical over 13 bases. The chain's CDR3 is CASTPGLAGINEQFF. The CDR3 DNA follows: TGTGCCAGTACTCCGGGACTAGCGGGAATCAATGAGCAGTTCTTC.